This TCR beta chain is from a study of lymphopenia after photon versus proton radiotherapy (dated by TCRdb to about 2019). Background on the whole study: The study compared the immunological effects of photon versus proton radiation therapy in patients with gastrointestinal tumors who developed high-grade lymphopenia. The cohort comprised 20 or so patients with gastrointestinal tumors who received either photon or proton therapy and then developed lymphopenia. The study was designed to characterize how the impact on the immune system differs between the two radiation modalities.

With regard to this clone: The antigen this receptor binds is unknown. Per-base quality was not reported, and no clone a single base away is much larger than it.

General conclusions and limits of the study: The survival association was assessed only in patients who died, and the authors presented better survival with proton therapy as a possibility rather than a demonstrated result. After the lymphocyte count nadir, oligoclonal expansion, especially of CD8+ Temra cells, was observed in photon-treated repertoires, and the drop in diversity was driven by this expansion. Across the cohort, a larger post-nadir drop in TCR diversity was inversely correlated with overall survival time among patients who died. Proton-treated patients stayed relatively stable during treatment, while photon-treated patients lost naive T cells and TCR diversity and gained effector/memory populations.

Libraries were made using the immunoSEQ multiplex PCR assay. T cell repertoires were profiled with deep sequencing of rearranged TCR beta loci together with multiparametric flow cytometry. As stored in TCRdb, this immuneACCESS dataset retains in-frame rearrangements with V and J assigned. A fraction of the clones does not appear; measured against another copy, unresolved V genes explain less than half of the discrepancy, and the remainder lacks a known reason. In all, the sample holds 150,000 or so clones, and about nine tenths of those were seen once. The top ten constitute around 4.5% of the sample. The clonotype comes from a man between 50 and 59 years old with gastric cancer. This material consisted of peripheral blood, taken from a patient treated with photon-based radiotherapy.

In nucleotides, the sequence is TGTGCCTGGAGGGTCATCATGAACACTGAAGCTTTCTTT. Its coded protein is CAWRVIMNTEAFF. The V gene is TRBV30 and the J gene is TRBJ1-1; too little of a D gene remains to name it. Per the germline V gene (reference sequence), GTSNPN is the CDR1 and SVGIG is the CDR2. V is cut by 3 bases and J by 0 bases, and the space between the germline ends is 8 bases. There are 13 amino acids in the CDR3, from cysteine to phenylalanine inclusive. Only the CDR3 DNA is retained, 39 bases long and in frame from the first base.